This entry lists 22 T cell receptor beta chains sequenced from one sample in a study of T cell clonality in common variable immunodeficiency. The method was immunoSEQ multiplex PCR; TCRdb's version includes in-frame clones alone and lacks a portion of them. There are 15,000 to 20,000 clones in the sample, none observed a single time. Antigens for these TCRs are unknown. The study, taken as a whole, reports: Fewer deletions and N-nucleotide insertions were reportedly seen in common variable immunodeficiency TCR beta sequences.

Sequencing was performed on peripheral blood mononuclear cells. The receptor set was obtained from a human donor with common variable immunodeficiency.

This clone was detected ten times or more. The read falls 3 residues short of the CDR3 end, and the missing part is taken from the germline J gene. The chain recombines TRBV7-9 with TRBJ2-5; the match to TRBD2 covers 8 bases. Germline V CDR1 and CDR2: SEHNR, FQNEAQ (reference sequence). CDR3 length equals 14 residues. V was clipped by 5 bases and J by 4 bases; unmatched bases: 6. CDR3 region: CASSLERERETQYF. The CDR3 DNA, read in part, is TGTGCCAGCAGCCTCGAGCGGGAGAGAGAGACC.

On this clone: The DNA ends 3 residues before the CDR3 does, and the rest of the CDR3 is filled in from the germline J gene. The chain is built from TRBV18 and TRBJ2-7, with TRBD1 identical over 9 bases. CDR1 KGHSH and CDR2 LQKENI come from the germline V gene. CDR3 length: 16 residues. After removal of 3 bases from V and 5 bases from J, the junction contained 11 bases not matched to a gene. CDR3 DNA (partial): TGTGCCAGCTCACCGGGGACCGGGACAGGGTACCACGAG. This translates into CASSPGTGTGYHE. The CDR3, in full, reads CASSPGTGTGYHEQYF.

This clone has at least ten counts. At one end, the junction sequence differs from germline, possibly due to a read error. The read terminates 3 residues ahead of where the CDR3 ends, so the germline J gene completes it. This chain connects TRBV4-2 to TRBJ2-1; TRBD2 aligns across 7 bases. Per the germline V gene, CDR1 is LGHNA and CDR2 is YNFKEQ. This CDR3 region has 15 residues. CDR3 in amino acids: CASSQGAGVPNEQFF. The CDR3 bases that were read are TGCGCCAGCAGCCAAGGGGCGGGGGTTCCCAATGAG.

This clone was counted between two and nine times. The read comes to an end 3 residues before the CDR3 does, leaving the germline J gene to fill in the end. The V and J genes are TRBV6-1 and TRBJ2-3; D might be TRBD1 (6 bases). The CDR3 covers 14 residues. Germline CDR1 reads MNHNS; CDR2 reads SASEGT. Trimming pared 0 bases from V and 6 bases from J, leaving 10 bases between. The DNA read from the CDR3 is TGTGCCAGCAGTGAAGCCAGGGGCCTGGATACG. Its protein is CASSEARGLDT. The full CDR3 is CASSEARGLDTQYF.

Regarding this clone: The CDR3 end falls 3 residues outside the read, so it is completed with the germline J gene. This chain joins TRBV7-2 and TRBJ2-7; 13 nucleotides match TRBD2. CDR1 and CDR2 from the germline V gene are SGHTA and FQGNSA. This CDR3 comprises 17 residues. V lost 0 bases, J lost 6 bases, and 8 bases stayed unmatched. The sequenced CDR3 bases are TGTGCCAGCAGCTTAGCGGGACTAGCGGGACCCAGGGGCGAG. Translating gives CASSLAGLAGPRGE. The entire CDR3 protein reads CASSLAGLAGPRGEQYF.

CDR3 DNA (partial): TGCGCCAGCAGCCCGGCGGGAGCAGCGAACACTGAA. Its protein is CASSPAGAANTE. The full CDR3 is CASSPAGAANTEAFF. This chain uses TRBV5-1 with TRBJ1-1, with no clear D. The read terminates 3 residues before the CDR3 end, so the remaining end is supplied by the germline J gene. V was cut by 4 bases and J by 1 base, with 14 bases left in between. The germline CDR1 and CDR2 sequences are SGHRS and YFSETQ. The CDR3 length is 15 residues.

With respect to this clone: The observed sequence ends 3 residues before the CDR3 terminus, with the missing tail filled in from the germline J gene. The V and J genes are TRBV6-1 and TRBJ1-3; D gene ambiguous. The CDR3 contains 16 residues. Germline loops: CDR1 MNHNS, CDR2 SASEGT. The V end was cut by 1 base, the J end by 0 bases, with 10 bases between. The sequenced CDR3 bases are TGTGCCAGCAGTGAAGAGTTCAGACTCTCTGGAAACACC. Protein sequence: CASSEEFRLSGNT. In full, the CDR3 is CASSEEFRLSGNTIYF.

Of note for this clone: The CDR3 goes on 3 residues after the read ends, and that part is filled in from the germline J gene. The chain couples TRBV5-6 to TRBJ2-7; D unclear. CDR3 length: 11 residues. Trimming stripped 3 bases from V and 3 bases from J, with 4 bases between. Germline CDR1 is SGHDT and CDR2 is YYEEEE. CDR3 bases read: TGTGCCAGCAGCTCCTACTACGAG. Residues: CASSSYYE. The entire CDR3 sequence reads CASSSYYEQYF. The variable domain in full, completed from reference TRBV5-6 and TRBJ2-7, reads DAGVTQSPTHLIKTRGQQVTLRCSPKSGHDTVSWYQQALGQGPQFIFQYYEEEERQRGNFPDRFSGHQFPNYSSELNVNALLLGDSALYLCASSSYYEQYFGPGTRLTVT.

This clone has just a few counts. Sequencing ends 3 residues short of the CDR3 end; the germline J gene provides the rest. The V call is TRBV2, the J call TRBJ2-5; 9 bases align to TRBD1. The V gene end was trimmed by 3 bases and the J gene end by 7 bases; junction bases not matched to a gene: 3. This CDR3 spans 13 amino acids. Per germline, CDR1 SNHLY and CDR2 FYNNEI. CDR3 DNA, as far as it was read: TGTGCCAGCAGTGATAGACAGGGGGGGACC. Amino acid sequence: CASSDRQGGT. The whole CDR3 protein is CASSDRQGGTQYF.

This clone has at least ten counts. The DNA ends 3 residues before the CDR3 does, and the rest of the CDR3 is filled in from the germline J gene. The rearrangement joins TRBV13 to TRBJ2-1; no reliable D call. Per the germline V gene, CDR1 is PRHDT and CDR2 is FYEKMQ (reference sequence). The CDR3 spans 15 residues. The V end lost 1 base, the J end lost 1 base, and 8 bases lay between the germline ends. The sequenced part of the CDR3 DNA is TGTGCCAGCAGCTTAGAGGGCTATTCCTACAATGAG. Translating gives CASSLEGYSYNE. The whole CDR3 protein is CASSLEGYSYNEQFF.

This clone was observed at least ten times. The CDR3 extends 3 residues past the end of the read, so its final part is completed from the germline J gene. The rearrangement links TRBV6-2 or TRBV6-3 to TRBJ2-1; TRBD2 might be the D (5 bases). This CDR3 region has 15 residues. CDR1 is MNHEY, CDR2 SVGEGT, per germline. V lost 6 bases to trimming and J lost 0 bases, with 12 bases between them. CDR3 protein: CASRKRLNSYNEQFF. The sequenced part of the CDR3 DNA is TGTGCCAGCAGAAAGCGGTTGAACTCCTACAATGAG.

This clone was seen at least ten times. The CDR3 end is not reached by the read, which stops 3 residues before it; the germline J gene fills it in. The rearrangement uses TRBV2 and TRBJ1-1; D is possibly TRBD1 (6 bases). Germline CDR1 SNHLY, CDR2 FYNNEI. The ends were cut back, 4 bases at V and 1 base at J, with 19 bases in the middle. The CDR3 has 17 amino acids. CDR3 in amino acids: CASSGDHLGHPNTEAFF. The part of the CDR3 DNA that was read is TGTGCCAGCAGTGGAGACCACCTGGGACACCCGAACACTGAA.

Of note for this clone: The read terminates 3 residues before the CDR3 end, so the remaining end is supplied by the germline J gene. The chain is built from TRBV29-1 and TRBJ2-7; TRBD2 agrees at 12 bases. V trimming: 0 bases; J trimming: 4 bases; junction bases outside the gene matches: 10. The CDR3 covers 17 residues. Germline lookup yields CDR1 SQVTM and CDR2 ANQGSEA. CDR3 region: CSVEDGASGRAGYEQYF. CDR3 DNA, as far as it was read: TGCAGCGTTGAAGATGGGGCTAGCGGGAGGGCCGGGTACGAG.

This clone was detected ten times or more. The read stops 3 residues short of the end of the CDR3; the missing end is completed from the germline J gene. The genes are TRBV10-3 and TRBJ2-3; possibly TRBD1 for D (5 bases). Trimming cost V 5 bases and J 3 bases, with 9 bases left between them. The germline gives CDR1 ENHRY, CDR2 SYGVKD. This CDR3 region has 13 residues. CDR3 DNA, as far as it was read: TGTGCCATCAGTCTGGCAGGGACAGATACG. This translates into CAISLAGTDT. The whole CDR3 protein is CAISLAGTDTQYF.

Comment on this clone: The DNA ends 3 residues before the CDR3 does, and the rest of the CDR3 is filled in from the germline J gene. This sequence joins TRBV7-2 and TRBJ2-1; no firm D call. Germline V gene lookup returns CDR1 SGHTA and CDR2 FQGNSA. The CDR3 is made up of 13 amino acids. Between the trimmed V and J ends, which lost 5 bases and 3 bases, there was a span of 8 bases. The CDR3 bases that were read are TGTGCCAGCAGCCGTCGAGGCTACAATGAG. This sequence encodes CASSRRGYNE. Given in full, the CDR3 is CASSRRGYNEQFF. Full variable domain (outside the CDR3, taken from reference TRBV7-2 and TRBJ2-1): GAGVSQSPSNKVTEKGKDVELRCDPISGHTALYWYRQSLGQGLEFLIYFQGNSAPDKSGLPSDRFSAERTGGSVSTLTIQRTQQEDSAVYLCASSRRGYNEQFFGPGTRLTVL.

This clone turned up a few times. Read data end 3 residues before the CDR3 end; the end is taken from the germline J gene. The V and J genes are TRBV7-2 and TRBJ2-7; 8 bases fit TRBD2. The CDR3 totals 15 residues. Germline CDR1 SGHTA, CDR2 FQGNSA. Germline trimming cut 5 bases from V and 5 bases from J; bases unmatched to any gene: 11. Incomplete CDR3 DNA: TGTGCCAGCAGCCCACTCAGCGGGAGTCGCCACGAG. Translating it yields CASSPLSGSRHE. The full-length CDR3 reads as CASSPLSGSRHEQYF.

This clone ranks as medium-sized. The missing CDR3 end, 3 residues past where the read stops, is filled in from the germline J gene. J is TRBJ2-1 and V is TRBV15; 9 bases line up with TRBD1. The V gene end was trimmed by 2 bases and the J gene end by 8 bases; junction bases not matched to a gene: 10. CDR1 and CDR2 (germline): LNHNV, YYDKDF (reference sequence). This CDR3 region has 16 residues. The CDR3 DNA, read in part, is TGTGCCACCAGCAGATCGCCGGGACAGGGTATCTATGAG. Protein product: CATSRSPGQGIYE. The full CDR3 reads CATSRSPGQGIYEQFF.

The part of the CDR3 DNA that was read is TGTGCCAGTATGAAAGCGGTCGATGAG. It codes for CASMKAVDE. The CDR3 in its entirety is CASMKAVDEQFF. V usage is TRBV19 and J usage is TRBJ2-1; weak D call: TRBD2 (5 bases). Read sequence stops 3 residues before the CDR3 end, and the germline J gene provides the missing end. Between the trimmed V and J ends, which lost 7 bases and 8 bases, there was a span of 12 bases. This CDR3 contains 12 residues. Germline V CDR1 and CDR2: LNHDA, SQIVND (reference sequence).

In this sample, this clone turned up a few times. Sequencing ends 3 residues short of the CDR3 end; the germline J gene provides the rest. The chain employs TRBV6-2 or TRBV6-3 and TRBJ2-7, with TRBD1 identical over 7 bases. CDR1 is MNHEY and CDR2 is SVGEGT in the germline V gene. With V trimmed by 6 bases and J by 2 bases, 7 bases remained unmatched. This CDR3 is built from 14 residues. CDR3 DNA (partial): TGTGCCAGCAGGAGGGGACAGCCGCCCTACGAG. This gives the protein CASRRGQPPYE. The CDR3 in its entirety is CASRRGQPPYEQYF.

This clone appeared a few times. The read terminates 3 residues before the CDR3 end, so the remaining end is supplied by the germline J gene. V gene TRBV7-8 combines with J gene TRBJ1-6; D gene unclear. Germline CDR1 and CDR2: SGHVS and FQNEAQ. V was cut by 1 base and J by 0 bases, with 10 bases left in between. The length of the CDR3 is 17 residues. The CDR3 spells CASSLVPVSSYNSPLHF. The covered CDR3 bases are TGTGCCAGCAGCTTAGTCCCTGTTAGCTCCTATAATTCACCC.

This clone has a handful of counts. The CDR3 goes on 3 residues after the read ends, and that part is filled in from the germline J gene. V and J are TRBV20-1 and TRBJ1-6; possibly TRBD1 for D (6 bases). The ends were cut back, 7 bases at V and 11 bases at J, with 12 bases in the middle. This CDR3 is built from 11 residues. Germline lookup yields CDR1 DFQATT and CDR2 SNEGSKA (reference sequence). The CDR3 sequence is CSVERGTPLHF. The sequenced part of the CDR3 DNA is TGCAGTGTGGAAAGGGGGACACCC.

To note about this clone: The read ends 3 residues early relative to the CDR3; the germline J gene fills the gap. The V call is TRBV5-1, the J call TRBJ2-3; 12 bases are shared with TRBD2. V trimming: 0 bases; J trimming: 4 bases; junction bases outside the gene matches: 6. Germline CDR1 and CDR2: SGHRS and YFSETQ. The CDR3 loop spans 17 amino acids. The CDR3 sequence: CASSLGASGGASDTQYF. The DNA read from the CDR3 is TGCGCCAGCAGCTTGGGGGCTAGCGGGGGGGCCTCAGATACG.